A selection of T cell receptor beta chains follows, all from one sample in a study of cytomegalovirus exposure and HLA in healthy donors. Assay: immunoSEQ multiplex PCR; the TCRdb copy retains only in-frame clones and omits some. The data hold roughly 190,000 clones, with roughly four fifths observed a single time. What was sequenced was PBMCs. The source is a woman in her fifties or sixties in good health and CMV-seropositive. Both conserved end residues are part of each CDR3. The D gene is left open where the match is weak. Clone size is shown for a subset of rows, as once, few, many or a class of expanded clone.

>TRBD1|14|TRBV28|.|TRBJ1-2
CASSFLWTGNGYTF
TGTGCCAGCAGTTTCTTATGGACAGGCAATGGCTACACCTTC
>TRBD2|15|TRBV7-2|.|TRBJ2-1
CASSYGLAVYNEQFF
TGTGCCAGCAGCTACGGACTAGCGGTTTACAATGAGCAGTTCTTC
>.|16|TRBV5-1|.|TRBJ1-2
CASSLPRGDANYGYTF
TGCGCCAGCAGCTTACCCCGTGGAGACGCTAACTATGGCTACACCTTC
>.|15|TRBV6-5|.|TRBJ2-3
CASSYGGALTDTQYF
TGTGCCAGCAGTTATGGGGGGGCGCTCACAGATACGCAGTATTTT
>.|14|TRBV6-5|.|TRBJ1-4
CASNTRDRQEKLFF
TGTGCCAGTAATACCAGGGATCGTCAGGAAAAACTGTTTTTT
>TRBD1|15|TRBV27|few|TRBJ1-5
CASSSRQGGGQPQHF
TGTGCCAGCAGTTCAAGACAGGGGGGAGGTCAGCCCCAGCATTTT
>.|12|TRBV11-2|once|TRBJ1-1
CASSLVQGEAFF
TGTGCCAGCAGCTTAGTTCAGGGAGAAGCTTTCTTT
>.|16|TRBV14|.|TRBJ1-1
CASSQGGRASLAEAFF
TGTGCCAGCAGCCAAGGGGGCAGGGCCTCCTTGGCTGAAGCTTTCTTT
>TRBD1|15|TRBV7-9|.|TRBJ1-2
CASSSRQGAWAGYTF
TGTGCCAGCAGCTCCCGACAGGGGGCATGGGCTGGCTACACCTTC
>.|14|TRBV7-3|.|TRBJ2-3
CASRPGLQRDTQYF
TGTGCCAGCAGGCCGGGACTCCAGAGGGATACGCAGTATTTT
>TRBD1|17|TRBV28|.|TRBJ2-3
CASRITTGTGVDDTQYF
TGTGCCAGCAGGATAACCACCGGGACAGGGGTGGATGATACGCAGTATTTT
>TRBD1|15|TRBV7-2|.|TRBJ2-2
CASSFTGGSTGELFF
TGTGCCAGCAGCTTCACAGGGGGCAGCACCGGGGAGCTGTTTTTT
>.|16|TRBV7-2|.|TRBJ2-6
CASSPEQGIGANVLTF
TGTGCCAGCAGCCCCGAGCAGGGGATTGGGGCCAACGTCCTGACTTTC
>TRBD2|15|TRBV5-5|.|TRBJ2-7
CASSAPGGLSYEQYF
TGTGCCAGCAGCGCTCCGGGGGGGCTTTCCTACGAGCAGTACTTC
>TRBD2|15|TRBV10-2|.|TRBJ2-1
CASTLSGGGVDEQFF
TGCGCCAGCACCCTAAGCGGCGGGGGGGTTGATGAGCAGTTCTTC
>.|13|TRBV5-1|.|TRBJ2-3
CASSPQGGDTQYF
TGCGCCAGCAGCCCACAGGGGGGGGATACGCAGTATTTT
>TRBD1|15|TRBV5-1|.|TRBJ1-6
CASSALTGGRSPLHF
TGCGCCAGCAGCGCCCTGACAGGGGGCAGGTCACCCCTCCACTTT
>.|12|TRBV25-1|once|TRBJ2-7
CASSDRGYEQYF
TGTGCCAGCAGTGACAGGGGATACGAGCAGTACTTC
>TRBD1|14|TRBV15|.|TRBJ1-4
CATSVRQGNEKLFF
TGTGCCACCAGCGTACGACAGGGTAATGAAAAACTGTTTTTT
>.|13|TRBV7-2|.|TRBJ1-1
CASSQVLNTEAFF
TGTGCCAGCAGCCAGGTGTTGAACACTGAAGCTTTCTTT
>TRBD2|15|TRBV2|.|TRBJ2-2
CASKLAGANTGELFF
TGTGCCAGCAAGTTAGCGGGGGCTAACACCGGGGAGCTGTTTTTT
>.|16|TRBV7-9|.|TRBJ1-1
CSSSLASIGSRAEAFF
TGTTCCAGCAGCTTAGCTTCTATCGGGTCGAGGGCTGAAGCTTTCTTT
>TRBD1|12|TRBV6-5|.|TRBJ1-1
CASVDRGNEAFF
TGTGCCAGCGTTGACAGGGGGAATGAAGCTTTCTTT
>TRBD2|16|TRBV6-5|.|TRBJ2-1
CASSYSLAGGLNEQFF
TGTGCCAGCAGTTATTCCCTAGCGGGGGGGTTGAATGAGCAGTTCTTC
>TRBD1|14|TRBV7-9|.|TRBJ1-5
CASSRQGLSQPQHF
TGTGCCAGCAGCCGACAGGGGCTGAGTCAGCCCCAGCATTTT
>.|15|TRBV4-1|.|TRBJ1-5
CASSLSGGQDQPQHF
TGCGCCAGCAGCCTAAGCGGAGGGCAGGATCAGCCCCAGCATTTT
>TRBD1|14|TRBV6-6|.|TRBJ1-2
CASSSRQGSTGYTF
TGTGCCAGCAGTTCCCGACAGGGAAGTACTGGCTACACCTTC
>.|14|TRBV27|.|TRBJ1-1
CASSLSGVQGRAFF
TGTGCCAGCAGTTTATCTGGAGTCCAGGGTCGGGCTTTCTTT